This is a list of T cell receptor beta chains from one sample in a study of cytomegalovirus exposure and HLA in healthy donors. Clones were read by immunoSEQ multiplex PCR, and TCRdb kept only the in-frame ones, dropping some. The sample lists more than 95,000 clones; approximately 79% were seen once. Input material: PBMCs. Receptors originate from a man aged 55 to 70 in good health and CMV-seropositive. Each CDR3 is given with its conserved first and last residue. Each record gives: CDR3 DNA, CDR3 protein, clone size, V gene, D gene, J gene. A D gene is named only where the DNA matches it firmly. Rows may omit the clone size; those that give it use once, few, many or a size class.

TGTGCCAGCAGCTTACGGAGGACCCGTGCTAATGAAAAACTGTTTTTT,CASSLRRTRANEKLFF,NA,TRBV7-2,NA,TRBJ1-4
TGTGCCAGCTCGCAGAGAGCGAACCAAGAGACCCAGTACTTC,CASSQRANQETQYF,NA,TRBV7-2,NA,TRBJ2-5
TGTGCCAGTAGTCCTATTGCAGGGGGCCGAACCAAGATGAACACTGAAGCTTTCTTT,CASSPIAGGRTKMNTEAFF,NA,TRBV19,TRBD1,TRBJ1-1
TGTGCCAGCAGCTTGGGGCCGGGGGGGCCGATGGAGACCCAGTACTTC,CASSLGPGGPMETQYF,once,TRBV7-6,TRBD2,TRBJ2-5
TGCAGCGTTACCGGGACAGGGGGCGCATTAGATACGCAGTATTTT,CSVTGTGGALDTQYF,NA,TRBV29-1,TRBD1,TRBJ2-3
TGTGCCAGCAGCTTAGGGGGGCAAGGACGCAGGCAAGAGACCCAGTACTTC,CASSLGGQGRRQETQYF,NA,TRBV7-2,NA,TRBJ2-5
TGTGCCATCAGTGGCGGCCAGGGCGAGACCCAGTACTTC,CAISGGQGETQYF,NA,TRBV10-3,NA,TRBJ2-5
TGTGCCAGCAGTTCGTCGGGGGGCGGGTATGGCTACACCTTC,CASSSSGGGYGYTF,NA,TRBV28,NA,TRBJ1-2
TGTGCCAGCAGTTACTCAGACGTACAGGGTTCTTACGAGCAGTACTTC,CASSYSDVQGSYEQYF,NA,TRBV6-5,NA,TRBJ2-7
TGTGCCAGCACCAGCGGGGGAGGCTATGGCTACACCTTC,CASTSGGGYGYTF,NA,TRBV27,NA,TRBJ1-2
TGTGCCAGCAGCTTGGCCCAGGGGACGAACACTGAAGCTTTCTTT,CASSLAQGTNTEAFF,NA,TRBV4-2,NA,TRBJ1-1
TGCGCCAGCAGCTTGGGGGGGCCAATCGGGGAGCTGTTTTTT,CASSLGGPIGELFF,NA,TRBV5-1,NA,TRBJ2-2
TGTGCCAGCAGCTCCCGTCGTACGGGGGGCCCTGGAAACACCATATATTTT,CASSSRRTGGPGNTIYF,NA,TRBV5-6,NA,TRBJ1-3
TGTGCCAGCAGCTTAGACAGGGGTCGAGAGACCCAGTACTTC,CASSLDRGRETQYF,NA,TRBV11-2,NA,TRBJ2-5
TGCGCCAGCAGCGAAGGACAGTATAATTCACCCCTCCACTTT,CASSEGQYNSPLHF,NA,TRBV5-1,NA,TRBJ1-6
TGTGCCGGCAGCTTAGCCCACAGGTCCAACACCATATATTTT,CAGSLAHRSNTIYF,NA,TRBV7-6,NA,TRBJ1-3
TGCGCCAGCAGCTTTTCTAGCGGGGGTAATGAGCAGTTCTTC,CASSFSSGGNEQFF,NA,TRBV5-1,TRBD2,TRBJ2-1
TGTGCCAGCAGTTACTACACAGGGGCCCCAAATCAGCCCCAGCATTTT,CASSYYTGAPNQPQHF,NA,TRBV6-5,TRBD1,TRBJ1-5
TGTGCCAGCAGCTTAGGTTCCGACACTAACTATGGCTACACCTTC,CASSLGSDTNYGYTF,NA,TRBV7-9,NA,TRBJ1-2
TGCGCCAGCAGCCAGGGCGTGCGAGTCCCCGACGAGCAGTACTTC,CASSQGVRVPDEQYF,NA,TRBV4-1,NA,TRBJ2-7
TGTGCCAGCAGCTTGGGACGTTCAGGCATGAACACTGAAGCTTTCTTT,CASSLGRSGMNTEAFF,NA,TRBV5-4,NA,TRBJ1-1
TGTGCCAGCAGTCTATCAGGGGAGAGCACTGAAGCTTTCTTT,CASSLSGESTEAFF,few,TRBV6-6,NA,TRBJ1-1
TGTGCCAGCAGCTCCGGGACATTGAGCACCGGGGAGCTGTTTTTT,CASSSGTLSTGELFF,NA,TRBV5-8,NA,TRBJ2-2
TGTGCCAGCAGCCCCGGGGAGACCCAGTACTTC,CASSPGETQYF,NA,TRBV6-1,NA,TRBJ2-5
TGTGCCAGCAGTCTACGGACTAGCGGCTCCTACAATGAGCAGTTCTTC,CASSLRTSGSYNEQFF,NA,TRBV7-8,TRBD2,TRBJ2-1
TGTGCCAGCAGCCCGAGACGCTCACGGGGACTAGCGGGGTTATACCCCCCCCACGAGCAGTACTTC,CASSPRRSRGLAGLYPPHEQYF,NA,TRBV9,TRBD2,TRBJ2-7
TGTGCCAGCTCACCATTGTCGGGGAGGGAAGAGACCCAGTACTTC,CASSPLSGREETQYF,NA,TRBV18,TRBD2,TRBJ2-5
TGTGCCAGCAGTTACTCGAACGGTTACACAGATACGCAGTATTTT,CASSYSNGYTDTQYF,NA,TRBV6-5,NA,TRBJ2-3
TGTGCCAGCAGCCGGGGGACAGCAATGTACCAAGAGACCCAGTACTTC,CASSRGTAMYQETQYF,NA,TRBV7-7,NA,TRBJ2-5
TGTGCCAGCAGCTTAGGACAGTGTCGGCCCCAGCATTTT,CASSLGQCRPQHF,NA,TRBV13,NA,TRBJ1-5
TGCGCCAGCAGCTTGGAGGGACAGGGGGTGACAGATACGCAGTATTTT,CASSLEGQGVTDTQYF,NA,TRBV5-1,TRBD1,TRBJ2-3
TGTGCCTGGACCTTGAACCTAGATGGCTACACCTTC,CAWTLNLDGYTF,NA,TRBV30,NA,TRBJ1-2
TGTGCCTGGCCCCCGGGACAGGGTAGTGAGCAGTACTTC,CAWPPGQGSEQYF,once,TRBV30,TRBD1,TRBJ2-7
TGTGCCAGCAGCCCGCGACAGAGCACAGATACGCAGTATTTT,CASSPRQSTDTQYF,NA,TRBV9,NA,TRBJ2-3
TGTGCCATCAGTGAGCCGACCCAGGGGGCCCCTTCTTTTTTGTTT,CAISEPTQGAPSFLF,NA,TRBV10-3,TRBD1,TRBJ1-4
TGTGCCAGCAGTGCGACAGGGGATGGAAACACCATATATTTT,CASSATGDGNTIYF,NA,TRBV6-1,TRBD1,TRBJ1-3
TGTGCCAGCAGTGATTCTCGGGATGGCTACACCTTC,CASSDSRDGYTF,NA,TRBV25-1,NA,TRBJ1-2